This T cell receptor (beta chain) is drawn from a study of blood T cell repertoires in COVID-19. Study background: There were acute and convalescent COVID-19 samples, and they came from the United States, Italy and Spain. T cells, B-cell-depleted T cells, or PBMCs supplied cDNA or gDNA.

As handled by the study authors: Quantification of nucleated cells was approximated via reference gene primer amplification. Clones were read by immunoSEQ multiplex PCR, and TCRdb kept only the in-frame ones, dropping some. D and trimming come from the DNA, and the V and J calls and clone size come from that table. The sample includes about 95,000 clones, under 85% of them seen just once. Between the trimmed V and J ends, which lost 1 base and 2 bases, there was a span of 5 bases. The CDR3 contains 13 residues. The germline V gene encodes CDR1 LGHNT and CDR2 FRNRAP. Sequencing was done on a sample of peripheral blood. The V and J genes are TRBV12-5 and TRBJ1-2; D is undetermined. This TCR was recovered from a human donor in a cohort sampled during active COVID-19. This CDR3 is CASGLERNYGYTF. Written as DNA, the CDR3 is TGTGCTAGTGGTTTGGAACGGAACTATGGCTACACCTTC.